This T cell receptor beta chain was sequenced in a study of post-analysis software for immune sequencing data. Study-level information: Relapsing-remitting, secondary progressive and progressive-relapsing forms of multiple sclerosis all featured among disease courses. General study findings and limits: Higher frequency in patients than in controls was seen for roughly five TRBV segments, with TRBV5-6, TRBV5-1 and TRBV20-1 among them.

Unique molecular identifiers featured in each of the TCR beta cDNA libraries. TCRdb itself ran the PCR reads through MiXCR, one entry per CDR3 protein. The sample shows hundreds of thousands of distinct CDR3 sequences, 30% of them seen only once. The CDR3 length is 14 residues. The V gene end was trimmed by 3 bases and the J gene end by 4 bases; junction bases not matched to a gene: 3. CDR1 is SGDLS and CDR2 is YYNGEE in the germline V gene. Comment on this clonotype: The antigen is not known.

Sample: blood. This receptor was obtained from a girl between 5 and 17 years old with multiple sclerosis. V is TRBV9 and J is TRBJ1-1, with TRBD1 matching over 10 bases. CDR3 region: CASSATGGLTEAFF. In DNA, the CDR3 is TGTGCCAGCAGCGCGACAGGGGGCCTCACTGAAGCTTTCTTT. The full variable domain, rest sourced from reference TRBV9 and TRBJ1-1, is DSGVTQTPKHLITATGQRVTLRCSPRSGDLSVYWYQQSLDQGLQFLIQYYNGEERAKGNILERFSAQQFPDLHSELNLSSLELGDSALYFCASSATGGLTEAFFGQGTRLTVV.